The source of this T cell receptor (beta chain) is a study of regulatory T cells in long-lasting Graves disease. CDR1 is SGDLS and CDR2 is YYNGEE in the germline V gene. This CDR3 contains 14 residues. Deletions cut 2 bases from V and 4 bases from J, with 12 bases between. Regarding time point: persistent/refractory GD, antithyroid drugs over 5 years with positive TRAb. PBMC RNA served as the TCR library source. Overall study results and limits: Gene preferences differed: TRBV28, TRBJ1-2, TRBJ2-5 in persistent cases. New patients shared about a thousand public clonotypes, fewer than the approximately 2,500 shared by persistent patients.

Arm-PCR of CDR3 regions and iRepertoire HTBI primers were used to build TCR beta libraries. MiXCR was run by TCRdb on the multiplex PCR reads, yielding one entry per CDR3 protein. Among 700,000 or so distinct CDR3 sequences, about 30% were seen once, and the ten largest hold under 50%. This clonotype came up once. Its antigen is currently unknown. The chain uses TRBV9 and TRBJ1-2; TRBD1 might be the D (6 bases). The receptor's source is a female donor with Graves disease. The starting material was peripheral blood mononuclear cells (PBMCs), obtained when the disease was refractory, from a patient treated with antithyroid drugs. CDR3 sequence (DNA): TGTGCCAGCAGCGTTGCACAAGGGGGCTATGGCTACACCTTC. This translates into CASSVAQGGYGYTF.